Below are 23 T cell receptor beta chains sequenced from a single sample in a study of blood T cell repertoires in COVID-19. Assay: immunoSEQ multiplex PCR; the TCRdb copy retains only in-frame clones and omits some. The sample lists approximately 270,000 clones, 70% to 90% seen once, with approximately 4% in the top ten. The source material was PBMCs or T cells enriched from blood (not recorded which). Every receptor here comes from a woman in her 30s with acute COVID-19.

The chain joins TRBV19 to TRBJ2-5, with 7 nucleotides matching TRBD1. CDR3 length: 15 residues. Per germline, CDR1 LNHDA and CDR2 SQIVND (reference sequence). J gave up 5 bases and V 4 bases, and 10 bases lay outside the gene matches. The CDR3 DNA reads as TGTGCCAGTAGTAAAGGTATAGGGGGCCGGGAGACCCAGTACTTC. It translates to CASSKGIGGRETQYF.

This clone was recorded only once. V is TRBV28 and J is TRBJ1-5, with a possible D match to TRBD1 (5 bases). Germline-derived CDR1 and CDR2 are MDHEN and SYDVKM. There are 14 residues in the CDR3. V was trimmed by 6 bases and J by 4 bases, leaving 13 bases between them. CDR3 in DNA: TGTGCCAGCAGCCCAGGCAGGGCAAATCAGCCCCAGCATTTT. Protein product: CASSPGRANQPQHF.

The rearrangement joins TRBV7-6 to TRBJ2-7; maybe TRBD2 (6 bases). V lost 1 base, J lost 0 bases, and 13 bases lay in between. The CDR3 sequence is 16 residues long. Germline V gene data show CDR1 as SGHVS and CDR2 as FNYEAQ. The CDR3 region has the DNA TGTGCCAGCAGCTTAGGGGGAGGACAACCCTCCTACGAGCAGTACTTC. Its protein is CASSLGGGQPSYEQYF.

The DNA for the CDR3 is TGTGCCAGCAGCTTAGAGCGGGGGCGCGGGACTGAAGCTTTCTTT. It yields the protein CASSLERGRGTEAFF. The chain links TRBV7-9 to TRBJ1-1; perhaps TRBD1 as D (6 bases). Germline V lookup: CDR1 SEHNR, CDR2 FQNEAQ (reference sequence). CDR3 length equals 15 residues. V was shortened by 1 base and J by 5 bases, with 14 bases between the two germline ends.

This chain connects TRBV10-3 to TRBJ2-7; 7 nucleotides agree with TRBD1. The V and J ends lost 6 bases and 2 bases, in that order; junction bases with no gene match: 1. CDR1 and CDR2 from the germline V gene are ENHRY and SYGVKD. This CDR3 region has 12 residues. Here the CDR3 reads CAIRQGTYEQYF. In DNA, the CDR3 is TGTGCCATCAGACAGGGGACCTACGAGCAGTACTTC.

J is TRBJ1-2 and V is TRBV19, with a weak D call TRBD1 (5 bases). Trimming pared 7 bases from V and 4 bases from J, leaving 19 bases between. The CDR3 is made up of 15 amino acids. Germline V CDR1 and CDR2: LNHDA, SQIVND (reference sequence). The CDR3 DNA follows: TGTGCCAGTATCGACAGAGGTCAGGGCGTCTATGGCTACACCTTC. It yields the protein CASIDRGQGVYGYTF.

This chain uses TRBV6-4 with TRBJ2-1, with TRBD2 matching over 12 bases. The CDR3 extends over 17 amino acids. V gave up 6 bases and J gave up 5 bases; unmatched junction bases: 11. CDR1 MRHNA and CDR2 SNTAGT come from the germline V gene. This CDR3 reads CASSRTPGLAGHNEQFF. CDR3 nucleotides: TGTGCCAGCAGCCGAACCCCCGGACTAGCGGGGCACAATGAGCAGTTCTTC.

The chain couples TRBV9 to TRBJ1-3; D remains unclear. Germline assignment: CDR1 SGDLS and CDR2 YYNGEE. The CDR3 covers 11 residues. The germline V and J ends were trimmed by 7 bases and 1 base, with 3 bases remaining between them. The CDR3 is CASSSGNTIYF. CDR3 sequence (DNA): TGTGCCAGCTCTTCTGGAAACACCATATATTTT.

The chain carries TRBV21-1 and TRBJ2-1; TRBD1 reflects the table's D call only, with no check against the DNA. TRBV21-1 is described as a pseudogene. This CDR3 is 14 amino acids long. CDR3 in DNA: TGTGCCAGCAGCGACGGGACACCCTACAATGAGCAGTTCTTC. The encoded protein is CASSDGTPYNEQFF.

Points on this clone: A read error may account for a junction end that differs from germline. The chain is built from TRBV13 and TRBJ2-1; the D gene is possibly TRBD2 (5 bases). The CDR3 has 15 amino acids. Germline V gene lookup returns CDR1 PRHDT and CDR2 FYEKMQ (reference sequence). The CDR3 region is CASSLGEDLPNEQFF. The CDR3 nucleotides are TGTGCCAGCAGCCTAGGAGAGGACTTACCGAATGAGCAGTTCTTC. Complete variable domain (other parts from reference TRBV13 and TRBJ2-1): AAGVIQSPRHLIKEKRETATLKCYPIPRHDTVYWYQQGPGQDPQFLISFYEKMQSDKGSIPDRFSAQQFSDYHSELNMSSLELGDSALYFCASSLGEDLPNEQFFGPGTRLTVL.

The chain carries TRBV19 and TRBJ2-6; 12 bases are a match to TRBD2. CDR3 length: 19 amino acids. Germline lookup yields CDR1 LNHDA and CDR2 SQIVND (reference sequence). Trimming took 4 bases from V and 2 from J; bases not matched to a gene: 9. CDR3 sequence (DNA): TGTGCCAGTAGTACTCTCCTAGCGGGAGGGCCGGCTGGGGCCAACGTCCTGACTTTC. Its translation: CASSTLLAGGPAGANVLTF.

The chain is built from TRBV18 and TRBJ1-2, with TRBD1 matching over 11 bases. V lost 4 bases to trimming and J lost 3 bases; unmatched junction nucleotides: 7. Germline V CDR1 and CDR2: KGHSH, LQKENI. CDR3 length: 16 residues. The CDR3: CASSLTGTGGDYGYTF. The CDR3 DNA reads TGTGCCAGCTCACTCACTGGGACAGGGGGTGACTATGGCTACACCTTC.

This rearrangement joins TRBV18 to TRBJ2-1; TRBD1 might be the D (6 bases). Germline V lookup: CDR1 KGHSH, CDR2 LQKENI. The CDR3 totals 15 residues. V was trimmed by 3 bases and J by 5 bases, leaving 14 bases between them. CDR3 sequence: CASSPSGVGDNEQFF. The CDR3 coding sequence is TGTGCCAGCTCACCCTCAGGGGTGGGGGACAATGAGCAGTTCTTC.

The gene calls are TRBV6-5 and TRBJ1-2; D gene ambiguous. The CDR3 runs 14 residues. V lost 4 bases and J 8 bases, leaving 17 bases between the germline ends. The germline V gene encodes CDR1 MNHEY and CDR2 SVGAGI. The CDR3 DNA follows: TGTGCCAGCAGTTCAGGCAGGATCGCTTTAGGCTACACCTTC. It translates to CASSSGRIALGYTF.

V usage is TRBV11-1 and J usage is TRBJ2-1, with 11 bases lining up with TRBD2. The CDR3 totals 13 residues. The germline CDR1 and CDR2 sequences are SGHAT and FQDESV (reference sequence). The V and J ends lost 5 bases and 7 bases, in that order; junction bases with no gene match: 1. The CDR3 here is CASSTSGSNEQFF. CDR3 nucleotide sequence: TGTGCCAGCAGCACTAGCGGGAGTAATGAGCAGTTCTTC.

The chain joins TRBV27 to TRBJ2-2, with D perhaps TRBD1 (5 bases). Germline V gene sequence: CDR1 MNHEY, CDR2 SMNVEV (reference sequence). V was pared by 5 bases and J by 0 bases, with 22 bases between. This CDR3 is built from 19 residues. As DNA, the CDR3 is TGTGCCAGCAGTCCACTCATCCAGGGAATCACCCCGAACACCGGGGAGCTGTTTTTT. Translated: CASSPLIQGITPNTGELFF.

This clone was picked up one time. As DNA, the CDR3 is TGTGCTAGTGGTTTGGGGACTACCCTCGCGGAGACCCAGTACTTC. It is translated as CASGLGTTLAETQYF. The chain links TRBV12-5 to TRBJ2-5; a possible D gene is TRBD2 (6 bases). The CDR3 loop spans 15 amino acids. V was pared by 1 base and J by 5 bases, with 14 bases between. The V gene's germline CDR1 is LGHNT and CDR2 FRNRAP.

The CDR3: CASSALGSSYNEQFF. CDR3 in DNA: TGTGCCAGCAGCGCGCTGGGGAGCTCCTACAATGAGCAGTTCTTC. This chain connects TRBV7-9 to TRBJ2-1; a weak D match, TRBD2 (5 bases). V shed 5 bases and J shed 0 bases, with 11 bases lying between them. From germline, CDR1 is SEHNR and CDR2 FQNEAQ (reference sequence). This CDR3 is 15 amino acids long.

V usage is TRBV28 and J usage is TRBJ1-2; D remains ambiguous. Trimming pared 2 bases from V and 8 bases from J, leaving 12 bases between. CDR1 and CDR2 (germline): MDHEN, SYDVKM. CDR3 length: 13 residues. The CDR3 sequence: CASSLMGAHGYTF. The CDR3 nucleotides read TGTGCCAGCAGTTTAATGGGCGCTCACGGCTACACCTTC.

The CDR3 loop is CASSQEGTVDTEAFF. For the CDR3, the DNA is TGTGCCAGCAGCCAAGAAGGGACAGTAGACACTGAAGCTTTCTTT. The chain employs TRBV4-2 and TRBJ1-1; 7 nucleotides match TRBD1. This CDR3 is 15 amino acids long. CDR1 is LGHNA, CDR2 YNFKEQ, per germline. The V and J ends lost 0 bases and 3 bases, in that order; junction bases with no gene match: 4.

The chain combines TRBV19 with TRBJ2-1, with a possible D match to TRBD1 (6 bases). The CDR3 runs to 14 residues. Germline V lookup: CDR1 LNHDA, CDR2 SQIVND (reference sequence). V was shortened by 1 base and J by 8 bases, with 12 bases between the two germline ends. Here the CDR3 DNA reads TGTGCCAGTAGTATAGGGGGGCAGTTCGATGAGCAGTTCTTC. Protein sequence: CASSIGGQFDEQFF.

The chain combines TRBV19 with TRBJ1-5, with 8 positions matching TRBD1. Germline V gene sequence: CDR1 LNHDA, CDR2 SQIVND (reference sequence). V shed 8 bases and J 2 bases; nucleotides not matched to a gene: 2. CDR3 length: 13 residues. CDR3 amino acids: CASSTGGNQPQHF. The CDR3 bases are TGTGCCAGTTCGACAGGGGGCAATCAGCCCCAGCATTTT.

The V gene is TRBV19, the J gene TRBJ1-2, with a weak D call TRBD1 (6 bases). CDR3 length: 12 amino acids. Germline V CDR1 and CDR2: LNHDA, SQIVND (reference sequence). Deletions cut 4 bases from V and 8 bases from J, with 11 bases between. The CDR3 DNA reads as TGTGCCAGTAGTAACAGGGCTAACGGCTACACCTTC. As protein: CASSNRANGYTF.